This T cell receptor (beta chain) was identified in a study of CD8+ T cells in alopecia areata. Sequencing relied on a cDNA template that was reverse transcribed from extracted RNA. TCRdb's table, derived via immunoSEQ multiplex PCR, lists solely in-frame clones and lacks some. The sample has over 150,000 clones, 50% to 75% seen once. V lost 0 bases, J lost 3 bases, and 20 bases lay in between. The CDR3 consists of 18 residues. The germline V gene encodes CDR1 LNHNV and CDR2 YYDKDF (reference sequence). This clonotype was sampled from a human donor with alopecia areata. The chain has TRBV15 and TRBJ2-5; either TRBD1 or TRBD2 may fit D (5 bases each). The sequencing here drew on CD4+ T cells sorted from blood, taken at week 0. DNA for the CDR3: TGTGCCACCAGCAGAGATCTTTTCGGGACCGGTCTAAAAGAGACCCAGTACTTC. It specifies CATSRDLFGTGLKETQYF.